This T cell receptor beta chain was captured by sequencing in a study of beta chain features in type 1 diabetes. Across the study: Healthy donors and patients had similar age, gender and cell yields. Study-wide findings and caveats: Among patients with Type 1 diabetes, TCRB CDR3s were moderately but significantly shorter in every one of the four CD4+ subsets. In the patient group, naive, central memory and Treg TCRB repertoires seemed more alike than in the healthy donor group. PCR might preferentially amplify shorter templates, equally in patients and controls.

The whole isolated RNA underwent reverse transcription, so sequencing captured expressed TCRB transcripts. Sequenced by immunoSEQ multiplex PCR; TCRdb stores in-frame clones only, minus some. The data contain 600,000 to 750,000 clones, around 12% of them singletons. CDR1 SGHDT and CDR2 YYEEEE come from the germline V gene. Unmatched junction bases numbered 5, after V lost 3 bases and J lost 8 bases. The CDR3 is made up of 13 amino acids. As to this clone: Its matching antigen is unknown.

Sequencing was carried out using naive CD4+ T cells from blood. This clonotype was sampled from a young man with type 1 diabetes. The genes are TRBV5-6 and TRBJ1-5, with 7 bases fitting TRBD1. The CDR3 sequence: CASSWGQREPQHF. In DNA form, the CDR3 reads TGTGCCAGCAGCTGGGGACAGCGAGAGCCCCAGCATTTT. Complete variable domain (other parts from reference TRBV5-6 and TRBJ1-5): DAGVTQSPTHLIKTRGQQVTLRCSPKSGHDTVSWYQQALGQGPQFIFQYYEEEERQRGNFPDRFSGHQFPNYSSELNVNALLLGDSALYLCASSWGQREPQHFGDGTRLSIL.